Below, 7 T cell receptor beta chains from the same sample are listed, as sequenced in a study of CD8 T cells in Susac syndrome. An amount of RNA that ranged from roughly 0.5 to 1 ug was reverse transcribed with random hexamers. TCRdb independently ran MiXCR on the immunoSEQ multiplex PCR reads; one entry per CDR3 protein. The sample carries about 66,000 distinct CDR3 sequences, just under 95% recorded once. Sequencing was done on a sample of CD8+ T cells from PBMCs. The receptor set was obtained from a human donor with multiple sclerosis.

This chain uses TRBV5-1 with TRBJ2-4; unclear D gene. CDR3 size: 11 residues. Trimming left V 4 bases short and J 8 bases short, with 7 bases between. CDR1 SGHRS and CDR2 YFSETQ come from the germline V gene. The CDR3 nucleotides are TGCGCCAGCAGCCATGGGGACATTCAGTACTTC. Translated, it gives CASSHGDIQYF.

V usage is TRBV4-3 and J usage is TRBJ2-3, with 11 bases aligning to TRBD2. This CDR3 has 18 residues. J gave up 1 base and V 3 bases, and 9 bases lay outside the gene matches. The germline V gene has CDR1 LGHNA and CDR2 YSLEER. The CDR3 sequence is CASSQEPLAGGRTDTQYF. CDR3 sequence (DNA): TGCGCCAGCAGCCAGGAACCCTTAGCGGGGGGGCGCACAGATACGCAGTATTTT.

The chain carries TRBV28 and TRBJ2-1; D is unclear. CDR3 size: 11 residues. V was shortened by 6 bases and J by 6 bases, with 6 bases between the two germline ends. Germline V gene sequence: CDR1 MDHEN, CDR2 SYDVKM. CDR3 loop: CASSPVNEQFF. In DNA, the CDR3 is TGTGCCAGCAGCCCGGTCAATGAGCAGTTCTTC.

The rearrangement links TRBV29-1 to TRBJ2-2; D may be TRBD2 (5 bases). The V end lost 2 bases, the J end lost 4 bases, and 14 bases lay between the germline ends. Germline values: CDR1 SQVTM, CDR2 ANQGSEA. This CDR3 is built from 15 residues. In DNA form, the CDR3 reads TGCAGCGTTGAACAGGCGGGCGTAGGCACCGGGGAGCTGTTTTTT. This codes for CSVEQAGVGTGELFF.

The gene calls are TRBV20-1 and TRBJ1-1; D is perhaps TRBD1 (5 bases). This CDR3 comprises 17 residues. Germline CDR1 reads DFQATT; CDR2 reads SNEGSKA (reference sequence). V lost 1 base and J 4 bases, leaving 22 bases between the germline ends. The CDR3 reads CSARGEERRGLATEAFF. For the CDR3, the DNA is TGCAGTGCTAGAGGCGAGGAGAGAAGGGGATTAGCCACTGAAGCTTTCTTT.

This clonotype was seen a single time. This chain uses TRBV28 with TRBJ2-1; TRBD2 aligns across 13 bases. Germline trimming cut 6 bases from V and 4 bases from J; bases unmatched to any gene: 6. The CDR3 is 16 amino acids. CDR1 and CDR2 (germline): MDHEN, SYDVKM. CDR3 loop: CASRPMGLAGYNEQFF. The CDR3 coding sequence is TGTGCCAGCAGACCGATGGGACTAGCGGGATACAATGAGCAGTTCTTC.

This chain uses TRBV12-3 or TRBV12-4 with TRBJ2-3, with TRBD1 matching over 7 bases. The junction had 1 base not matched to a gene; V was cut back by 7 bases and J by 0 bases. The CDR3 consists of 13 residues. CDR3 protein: CASMTGSTDTQYF. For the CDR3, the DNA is TGTGCCAGCATGACAGGGAGCACAGATACGCAGTATTTT.